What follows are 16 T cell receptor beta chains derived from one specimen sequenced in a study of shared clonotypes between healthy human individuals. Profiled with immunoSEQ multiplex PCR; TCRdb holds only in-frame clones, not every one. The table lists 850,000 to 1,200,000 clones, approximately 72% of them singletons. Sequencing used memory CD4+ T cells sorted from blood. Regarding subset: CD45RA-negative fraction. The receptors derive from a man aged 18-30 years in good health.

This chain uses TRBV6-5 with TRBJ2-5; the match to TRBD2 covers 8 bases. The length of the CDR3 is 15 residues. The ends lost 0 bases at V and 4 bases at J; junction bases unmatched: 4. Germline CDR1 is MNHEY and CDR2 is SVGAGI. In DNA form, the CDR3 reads TGTGCCAGCAGTTACTCGGGACTAGGGGGAGAGACCCAGTACTTC. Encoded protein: CASSYSGLGGETQYF.

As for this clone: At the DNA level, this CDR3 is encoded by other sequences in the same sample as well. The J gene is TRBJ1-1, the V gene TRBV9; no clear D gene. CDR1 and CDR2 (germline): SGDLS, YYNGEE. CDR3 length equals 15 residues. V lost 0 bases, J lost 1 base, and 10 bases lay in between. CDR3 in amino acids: CASSVAPGKNTEAFF. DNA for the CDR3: TGTGCCAGCAGCGTAGCTCCCGGGAAGAACACTGAAGCTTTCTTT.

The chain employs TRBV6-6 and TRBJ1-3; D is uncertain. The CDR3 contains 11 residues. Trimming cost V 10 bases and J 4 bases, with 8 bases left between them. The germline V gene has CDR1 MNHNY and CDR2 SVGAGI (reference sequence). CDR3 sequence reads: CATKQGNTIYF. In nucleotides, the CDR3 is TGTGCCACAAAACAGGGAAACACCATATATTTT.

The CDR3 spells CASSFTPQYEQYF. The DNA of the CDR3 is TGTGCCAGCAGCTTCACGCCTCAATACGAGCAGTACTTC. The genes are TRBV11-2 and TRBJ2-7; D is unclear. The CDR3 has 13 residues. Trimming left V 3 bases short and J 4 bases short, with 10 bases between. CDR1 is SGHAT and CDR2 is FQNNGV in the germline V gene.

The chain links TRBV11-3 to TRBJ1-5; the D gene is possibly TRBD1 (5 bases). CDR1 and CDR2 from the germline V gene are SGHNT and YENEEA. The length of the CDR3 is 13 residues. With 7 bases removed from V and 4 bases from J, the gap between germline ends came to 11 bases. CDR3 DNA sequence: TGTGCCAGCAAGACAGAGCTGAATCAGCCCCAGCATTTT. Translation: CASKTELNQPQHF. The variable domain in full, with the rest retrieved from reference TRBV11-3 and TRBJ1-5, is EAGVVQSPRYKIIEKKQPVAFWCNPISGHNTLYWYLQNLGQGPELLIRYENEEAVDDSQLPKDRFSAERLKGVDSTLKIQPAELGDSAVYLCASKTELNQPQHFGDGTRLSIL.

CDR3 amino acids: CASSLGDRGRGNTIYF. CDR3 sequence (DNA): TGCGCCAGCAGCTTGGGGGACAGGGGGCGCGGAAACACCATATATTTT. The chain is built from TRBV5-1 and TRBJ1-3, with 12 nucleotides matching TRBD1. This CDR3 contains 16 residues. Unmatched junction bases numbered 2, after V lost 0 bases and J lost 4 bases. Looked up from germline, CDR1 is SGHRS and CDR2 is YFSETQ. Looking up the rest from reference TRBV5-1 and TRBJ1-3 gives the full variable domain: KAGVTQTPRYLIKTRGQQVTLSCSPISGHRSVSWYQQTPGQGLQFLFEYFSETQRNKGNFPGRFSGRQFSNSRSEMNVSTLELGDSALYLCASSLGDRGRGNTIYFGEGSWLTVV.

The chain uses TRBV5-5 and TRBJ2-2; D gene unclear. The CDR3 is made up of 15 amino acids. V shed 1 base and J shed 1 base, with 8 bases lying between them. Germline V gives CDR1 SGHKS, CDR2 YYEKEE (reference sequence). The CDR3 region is CASSLMPENTGELFF. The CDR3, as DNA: TGTGCCAGCAGCTTGATGCCCGAGAACACCGGGGAGCTGTTTTTT. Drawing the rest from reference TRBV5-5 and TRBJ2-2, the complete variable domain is DAGVTQSPTHLIKTRGQQVTLRCSPISGHKSVSWYQQVLGQGPQFIFQYYEKEERGRGNFPDRFSARQFPNYSSELNVNALLLGDSALYLCASSLMPENTGELFFGEGSRLTVL.

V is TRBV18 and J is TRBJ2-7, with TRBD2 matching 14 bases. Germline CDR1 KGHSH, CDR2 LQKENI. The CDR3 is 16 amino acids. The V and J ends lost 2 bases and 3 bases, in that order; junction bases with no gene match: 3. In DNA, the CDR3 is TGTGCCAGCTCACCAGGGACTAGCGGGAGTGGCTACGAGCAGTACTTC. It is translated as CASSPGTSGSGYEQYF. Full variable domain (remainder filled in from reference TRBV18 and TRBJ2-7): NAGVMQNPRHLVRRRGQEARLRCSPMKGHSHVYWYRQLPEEGLKFMVYLQKENIIDESGMPKERFSAEFPKEGPSILRIQQVVRGDSAAYFCASSPGTSGSGYEQYFGPGTRLTVT.

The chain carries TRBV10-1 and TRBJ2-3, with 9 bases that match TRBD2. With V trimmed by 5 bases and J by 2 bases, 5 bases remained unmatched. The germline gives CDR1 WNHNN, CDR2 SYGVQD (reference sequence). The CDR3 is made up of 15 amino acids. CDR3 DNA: TGCGCCAGCAGTCAGAGCGGGGGGCACACAGATACGCAGTATTTT. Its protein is CASSQSGGHTDTQYF.

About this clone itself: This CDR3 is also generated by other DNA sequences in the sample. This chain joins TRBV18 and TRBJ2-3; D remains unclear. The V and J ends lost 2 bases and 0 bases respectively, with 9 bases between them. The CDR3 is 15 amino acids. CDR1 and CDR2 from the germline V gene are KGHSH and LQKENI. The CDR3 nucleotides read TGTGCCAGCTCACCATCTCAGGCTAGCACAGATACGCAGTATTTT. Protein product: CASSPSQASTDTQYF.

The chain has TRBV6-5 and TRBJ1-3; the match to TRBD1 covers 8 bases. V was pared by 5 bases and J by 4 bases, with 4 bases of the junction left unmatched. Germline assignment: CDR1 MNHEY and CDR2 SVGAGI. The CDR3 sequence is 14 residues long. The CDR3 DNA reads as TGTGCCAGCAGTCAGGACAGGGCCGGAAACACCATATATTTT. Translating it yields CASSQDRAGNTIYF.

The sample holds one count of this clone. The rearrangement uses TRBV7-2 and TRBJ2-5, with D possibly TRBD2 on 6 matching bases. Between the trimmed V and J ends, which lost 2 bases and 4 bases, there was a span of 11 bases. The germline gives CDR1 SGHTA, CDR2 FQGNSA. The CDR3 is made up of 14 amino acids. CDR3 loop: CASSLPREAETQYF. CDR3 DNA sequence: TGTGCCAGCAGCTTACCAAGGGAGGCAGAGACCCAGTACTTC. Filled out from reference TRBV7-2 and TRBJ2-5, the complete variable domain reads GAGVSQSPSNKVTEKGKDVELRCDPISGHTALYWYRQSLGQGLEFLIYFQGNSAPDKSGLPSDRFSAERTGGSVSTLTIQRTQQEDSAVYLCASSLPREAETQYFGPGTRLLVL.

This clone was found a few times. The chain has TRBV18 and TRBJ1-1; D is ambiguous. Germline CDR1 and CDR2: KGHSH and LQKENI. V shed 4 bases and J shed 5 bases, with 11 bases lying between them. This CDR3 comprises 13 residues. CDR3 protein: CASSHSWRTEAFF. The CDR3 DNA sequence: TGTGCCAGCTCACACTCATGGAGAACTGAAGCTTTCTTT.

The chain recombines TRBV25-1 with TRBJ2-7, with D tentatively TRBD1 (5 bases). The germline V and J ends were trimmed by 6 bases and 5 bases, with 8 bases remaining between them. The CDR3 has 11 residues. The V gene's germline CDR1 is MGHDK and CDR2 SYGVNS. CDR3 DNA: TGTGCCAGCAGACGACAGCACGAGCAGTACTTC. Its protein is CASRRQHEQYF.

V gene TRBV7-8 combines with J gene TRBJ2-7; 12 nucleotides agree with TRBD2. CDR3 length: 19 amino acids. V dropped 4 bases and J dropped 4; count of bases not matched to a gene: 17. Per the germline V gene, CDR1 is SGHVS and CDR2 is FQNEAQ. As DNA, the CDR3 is TGTGCCAGCAGCTCGACTCTAGTCGCCCGACTAGCGGGGGATTACGAGCAGTACTTC. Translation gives CASSSTLVARLAGDYEQYF.

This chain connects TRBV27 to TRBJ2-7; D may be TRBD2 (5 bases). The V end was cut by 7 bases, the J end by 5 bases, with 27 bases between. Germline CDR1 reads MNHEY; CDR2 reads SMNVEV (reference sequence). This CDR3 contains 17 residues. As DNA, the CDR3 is TGTGCCAGCACAAGTCCGAAGAGCGGCAGGTTCTATGACGAGCAGTACTTC. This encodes CASTSPKSGRFYDEQYF.